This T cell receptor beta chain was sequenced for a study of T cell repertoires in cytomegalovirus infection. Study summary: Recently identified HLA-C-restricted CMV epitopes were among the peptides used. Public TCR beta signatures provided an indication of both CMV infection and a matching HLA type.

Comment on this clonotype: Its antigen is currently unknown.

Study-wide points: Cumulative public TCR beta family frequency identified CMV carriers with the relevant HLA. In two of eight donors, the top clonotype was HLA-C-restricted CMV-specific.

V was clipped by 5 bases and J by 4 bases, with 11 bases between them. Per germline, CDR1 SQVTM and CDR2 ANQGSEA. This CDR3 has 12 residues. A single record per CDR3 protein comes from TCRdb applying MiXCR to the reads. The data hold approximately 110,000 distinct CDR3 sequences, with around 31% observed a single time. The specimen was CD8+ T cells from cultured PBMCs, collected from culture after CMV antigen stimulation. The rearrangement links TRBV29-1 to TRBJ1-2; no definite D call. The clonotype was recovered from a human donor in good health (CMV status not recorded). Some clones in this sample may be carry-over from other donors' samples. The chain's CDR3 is CSVRPDLYGYTF. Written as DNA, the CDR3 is TGCAGCGTTCGTCCCGATCTCTATGGCTACACCTTC.